This entry lists 8 T cell receptor beta chains sequenced from one sample in a study of identical twins. TCRdb reprocessed the 5' RACE reads with MiXCR, giving one entry per CDR3 protein. The data show 400,000 to 600,000 distinct CDR3 sequences, under 25% seen once. These data were also reused for a study on yellow fever vaccine responses in identical twins.

Material: CD4+ T cells sorted from blood. The source is a woman under 30 in good health.

The chain couples TRBV10-2 to TRBJ2-1; weak D call: TRBD2 (6 bases). The V gene's germline CDR1 is WSHSY and CDR2 SAAADI. The CDR3 extends over 14 amino acids. Deletions cut 6 bases from V and 5 bases from J, with 14 bases between. CDR3 bases: TGCGCCAGCAGGGACCCGGGACTGCACAATGAGCAGTTCTTC. As protein: CASRDPGLHNEQFF.

The chain recombines TRBV11-3 with TRBJ2-3, with 9 nucleotides matching TRBD2. Germline lookup yields CDR1 SGHNT and CDR2 YENEEA. Losses at the gene ends were 4 bases for V and 6 bases for J; bases not matched to a gene: 11. The length of the CDR3 is 16 residues. The CDR3 DNA reads as TGTGCCAGCAGCTGGGCGGGTAGCGGGAGTTCGGATACGCAGTATTTT. It is translated as CASSWAGSGSSDTQYF.

The J gene is TRBJ2-4, the V gene TRBV11-2, with a possible D match to TRBD1 (5 bases). Trimming took 0 bases from V and 9 from J, leaving 12 bases between them. The CDR3 is made up of 14 amino acids. Germline CDR1 reads SGHAT; CDR2 reads FQNNGV. CDR3 coding DNA: TGTGCCAGCAGCTTAGAAAGCCAAGGGGTCATTCAGTACTTC. This sequence encodes CASSLESQGVIQYF.

In this sample, this clonotype turned up a few times. The chain uses TRBV24-1 and TRBJ2-1, with D perhaps being TRBD1 or TRBD2 (5 bases each). CDR3 length equals 16 residues. The V end lost 4 bases, the J end lost 0 bases, and 12 bases lay between the germline ends. The germline V gene encodes CDR1 KGHDR and CDR2 SFDVKD. CDR3 coding DNA: TGTGCCACCAGTGACCACGGGGCCCCCTCCTACAATGAGCAGTTCTTC. Amino acid sequence: CATSDHGAPSYNEQFF.

This chain connects TRBV6-1 to TRBJ1-1; tentatively, D is TRBD1 (5 bases). Germline assignment: CDR1 MNHNS and CDR2 SASEGT. Between the trimmed V and J ends, which lost 7 bases and 1 base, there was a span of 10 bases. The CDR3 sequence is 13 residues long. DNA of the CDR3: TGTGCCAGCAACGGGAGGGGGAACACTGAAGCTTTCTTT. Amino acids: CASNGRGNTEAFF.

Only a few counts were recorded for this clonotype. V usage is TRBV12-3 or TRBV12-4 and J usage is TRBJ2-7, with D possibly TRBD1 on 5 matching bases. The CDR3 has 17 residues. The V and J ends lost 5 bases and 3 bases respectively, with 23 bases between them. CDR3 amino acids: CASSRRQLLGGGYEQYF. The DNA of the CDR3 is TGTGCCAGCAGTAGACGACAGTTATTGGGTGGTGGCTACGAGCAGTACTTC.

This clonotype was detected ten times or more. The chain is built from TRBV20-1 and TRBJ2-1; 10 bases agree with TRBD2. J lost 0 bases, V lost 4 bases, and 6 bases had no gene match. The germline gives CDR1 DFQATT, CDR2 SNEGSKA (reference sequence). The CDR3 is made up of 16 amino acids. Here the CDR3 DNA reads TGCAGTGCTACTACTAGCGGGACCTCCTCCTACAATGAGCAGTTCTTC. It translates to CSATTSGTSSYNEQFF.

This clonotype was detected a few times. The J gene is TRBJ2-1, the V gene TRBV20-1; TRBD2 matches at 10 bases. The V segment lost 1 base and the J segment 1 base; nucleotides outside the gene matches: 1. CDR1 and CDR2 from the germline V gene are DFQATT and SNEGSKA (reference sequence). The length of the CDR3 is 15 residues. CDR3 nucleotide sequence: TGCAGTGCTAGAGGAGCGGGAGGGTCCTACAATGAGCAGTTCTTC. Protein sequence: CSARGAGGSYNEQFF.